The rows below give T cell receptor beta chains drawn from one sample of a study of T cells in Graves' hyperthyroidism and ophthalmopathy. One entry per CDR3 protein, called by TCRdb with MiXCR from the multiplex PCR reads. The sample yields approximately 700,000 distinct CDR3 sequences, about a sixth seen once. What was sequenced was blood. These receptors originate from a man between 18 and 35 years old with Graves' hyperthyroidism. The CDR3 runs from the conserved cysteine through the conserved F or W. The order of the fields is J gene, clone size, V gene, D gene, CDR3 DNA, CDR3 protein. The D gene is left open where the match is weak. Some rows have no size entry. The others give once, few or many, or a class for an expanded clone.

TRBJ1-5	few	TRBV5-5	-	TGTGCCAGCAGCTTTAGTGCCGGGGGCAATCAGCCCCAGCATTTT	CASSFSAGGNQPQHF
TRBJ1-4	many	TRBV28	-	TGTGCCAGCACCTCGGACGTGAACGGAGGAAAACTGTTTTTT	CASTSDVNGGKLFF
TRBJ2-3	many	TRBV20-1	TRBD1	TGCAGTGCTAGGGACAGGGGCGCCACAGATACGCAGTATTTT	CSARDRGATDTQYF
TRBJ2-1	-	TRBV10-3	TRBD2	TGTGCCATCACGGGGACTAGCGGGAGGGCAGGGTGGGCTGAGCAGTTCTTC	CAITGTSGRAGWAEQFF
TRBJ2-4	few	TRBV2	TRBD1	TGTGCCAGCACCATCCTGGGACAGAGGTGGTTATTTGCCAAAAACATTCAGTACTTC	CASTILGQRWLFAKNIQYF
TRBJ2-7	-	TRBV5-1	-	TGCGCCAGCAGCTTGTGGGCGGCTAGTGACGAGCAGTACTTC	CASSLWAASDEQYF
TRBJ2-2	many	TRBV28	-	TGTGCCAGCAGCACCCGGGCTAGCCCTATCACCGGGGAGCTGTTTTTT	CASSTRASPITGELFF
TRBJ2-7	-	TRBV29-1	-	TGCAGCGTTACCCTGGGCGGCTCCTACGAGCAGTACTTC	CSVTLGGSYEQYF
TRBJ2-7	many	TRBV2	-	TGTGCCAGCAGGCAACCCTACGAGCAGTACTTC	CASRQPYEQYF
TRBJ2-5	-	TRBV12-3/TRBV12-4	TRBD1	TGTGCCAGCAGTTTAGACAGGGGGCAAGGAGAGACCCAGTACTTC	CASSLDRGQGETQYF
TRBJ2-2	-	TRBV11-3	TRBD1	TGTGCCAGCAGCCCGGACAGGGGAGACACCGGGGAGCTGTTTTTT	CASSPDRGDTGELFF
TRBJ1-4	few	TRBV7-2	TRBD1	TGTGCCAGCAGCTTAGACCCAAGGACAGGGGGTGAAAAACTGTTTTTT	CASSLDPRTGGEKLFF
TRBJ2-7	few	TRBV5-1	-	TGCGCCAGCAGCTTGGCCGCAGGGGCGTCCTCCTACGAGCAGTACTTC	CASSLAAGASSYEQYF
TRBJ1-4	many	TRBV13	TRBD1	TGTGCCAGCAGCACCCGGACAGGGGGTAGGAAACTGTTTTTT	CASSTRTGGRKLFF
TRBJ2-1	many	TRBV14	TRBD1	TGTGCCAGCAGCCTTCGGACAGGGGGGTCCTCCTACAATGAGCAGTTCTTC	CASSLRTGGSSYNEQFF
TRBJ1-2	many	TRBV12-3/TRBV12-4	TRBD1	TGTGCCAGCAGTTCCTCACACAGGGGGCGCGGACGCGGCTACACCTTC	CASSSSHRGRGRGYTF
TRBJ2-1	many	TRBV6-1	-	TGTGCCAGCAGCCGCCAGGGCTCCTACAATGAGCAGTTCTTC	CASSRQGSYNEQFF
TRBJ2-2	-	TRBV29-1	-	TGCAGCGTTTATGTGTCCGGGGAGCTGTTTTTT	CSVYVSGELFF
TRBJ2-7	many	TRBV28	TRBD1	TGTGCCAGCAGTTTAAGAAGGACAGGGTTATTCGAGCAGTACTTC	CASSLRRTGLFEQYF
TRBJ2-5	few	TRBV20-1	-	TGCAGTGCTAGAGATCCGCAGGGGGGGCTTAAGTCGTACTTC	CSARDPQGGLKSYF
TRBJ2-2	-	TRBV10-3	-	TGTGCCATCAGTGCCCTCCGCGGGGAGCTGTTTTTT	CAISALRGELFF
TRBJ2-3	many	TRBV5-5	-	TGTGCCAGCAGCACGCTCGGGGGCCCACACAACGGGAATACGCAGTATTTT	CASSTLGGPHNGNTQYF
TRBJ1-3	many	TRBV7-3	-	TGTGCCAGCAGTTTAACCTCTGGAAACACCATATATTTT	CASSLTSGNTIYF
TRBJ2-7	many	TRBV7-3	TRBD2	TGTGCCAGCAGCTTAAGAGGCGGGGGGGACTACGAGCAGTACTTC	CASSLRGGGDYEQYF
TRBJ2-1	few	TRBV6-1	-	TGTGCCAGCGGGGATGGGGTCTCCTACAATGAGCAGTTCTTC	CASGDGVSYNEQFF
TRBJ2-2	-	TRBV24-1	-	TGTGCCACCAATGTGGGGGGCACCGGGGAGCTGTTTTTT	CATNVGGTGELFF
TRBJ2-7	-	TRBV30	-	TGTGCCTGGACAAGGGGAGTTTCCTACGAGCAGTACTTC	CAWTRGVSYEQYF
TRBJ1-5	-	TRBV6-1	-	TGTGCCAGCAGGGTAACAGGTTTGAGCAATCAGCCCCAGCATTTT	CASRVTGLSNQPQHF
TRBJ2-2	-	TRBV9	-	TGTGCCAGCAGCGTAGGGGGCCTAGCGAACACCGGGGAGCTGTTTTTT	CASSVGGLANTGELFF
TRBJ2-7	-	TRBV6-2/TRBV6-3	-	TGTGCCAGCAGTTACGGGCAGGCATTGTACGAGCAGTACTTC	CASSYGQALYEQYF
TRBJ2-1	few	TRBV4-1	-	TGCGCCAGCAGCCAACGGGATCCGTTGTATGAGCAGTTCTTC	CASSQRDPLYEQFF
TRBJ2-1	few	TRBV2	TRBD2	TGTGCCAGCAGTGATTTTGGACTAGCGGGAGCTGAGCAGTTCTTC	CASSDFGLAGAEQFF
TRBJ2-7	many	TRBV29-1	-	TGCAGCGTTGAAAATGGGGGACCGCGGTGGGAGCAGTACTTC	CSVENGGPRWEQYF
TRBJ1-6	many	TRBV19	-	TGTGCCAGTAGTCCCTTAAGGGGAAGGGATTCACCCCTCCACTTT	CASSPLRGRDSPLHF
TRBJ1-5	few	TRBV4-1	-	TGCGCCAGCAGCCAAGAAAGGAGGGAGCCCCAGCATTTT	CASSQERREPQHF
TRBJ2-7	-	TRBV11-2	-	TGTGCCAGCAGCACCGGACAGCCAGCTTCCGAGCAGTACTTC	CASSTGQPASEQYF
TRBJ2-1	-	TRBV5-1	TRBD1	TGCGCCAGCAGCACCAACAGGGGGGTGAACAATGAGCAGTTCTTC	CASSTNRGVNNEQFF
TRBJ2-7	many	TRBV13	-	TGTGCCAGCAGCCCCATCCAGGACATCTACACTCACTACGAGCAGTACTTC	CASSPIQDIYTHYEQYF
TRBJ2-7	many	TRBV28	TRBD2	TGTGCCAGCAGCCGCCCGGGACTAGGATTATACGAGCAGTACTTC	CASSRPGLGLYEQYF
TRBJ2-2	few	TRBV4-2	-	TGTGCCAGCAGCCAACCCGGGGGCGGGACAAACACCGGGGAGCTGTTTTTT	CASSQPGGGTNTGELFF
TRBJ2-7	many	TRBV12-3/TRBV12-4	-	TGTGCCAGCAGTTTCAACGCAGCCTACGAGCAGTACTTC	CASSFNAAYEQYF
TRBJ1-6	-	TRBV4-1	-	TGCGCCAGCAGCCACCCCACTACCGGGTCACCCCTCCACTTT	CASSHPTTGSPLHF
TRBJ2-1	many	TRBV12-3/TRBV12-4	TRBD2	TGTGCCAGCAAGTTAGCGGGAGATAATGAGCAGTTCTTC	CASKLAGDNEQFF
TRBJ2-6	few	TRBV28	TRBD1	TGTGCCAGCGTGCCCGGGACAGTGTACTCTGGGGCCAACGTCCTGACTTTC	CASVPGTVYSGANVLTF
TRBJ2-5	few	TRBV5-1	TRBD2	TGCGCCAGCAGCCGTAGCGGGTCGGGAGGAGAGACCCAGTACTTC	CASSRSGSGGETQYF
TRBJ2-7	many	TRBV28	TRBD1	TGTGCCAGCACACCCCAGGGACAGCTAACCTACGAGCAGTACTTC	CASTPQGQLTYEQYF
TRBJ2-3	many	TRBV12-3/TRBV12-4	TRBD2	TGTGCCAGCAGAGACAGCGGGAGGGCCCAAGATACGCAGTATTTT	CASRDSGRAQDTQYF
TRBJ2-7	many	TRBV28	-	TGTGCCAGCAGCCAGCTAGTGCGTTACGAGCAGTACTTC	CASSQLVRYEQYF
TRBJ2-1	many	TRBV2	TRBD2	TGTGCCAGCAGTTTGACTAGCGGGCTTAGCTCCTACAATGAGCAGTTCTTC	CASSLTSGLSSYNEQFF
TRBJ2-7	many	TRBV5-5	-	TGTGCCAGCAGCTTGGCCATCCAGGGCCCCTACGAGCAGTACTTC	CASSLAIQGPYEQYF
TRBJ2-1	many	TRBV28	-	TGTGCCAGCAGTTTCGATGGGGATGAGCAGTTCTTC	CASSFDGDEQFF
TRBJ2-5	many	TRBV6-5	-	TGTGCCAGCAGTTACTCGATGGGGGTTGGAGAGACCCAGTACTTC	CASSYSMGVGETQYF
TRBJ1-5	-	TRBV20-1	-	TGCAGTGCTAGAGTCAATTCGGGTATGGGCAATCAGCCCCAGCATTTT	CSARVNSGMGNQPQHF